Below, 17 T cell receptor beta chains from the same sample are listed, as sequenced in a study of control samples from healthy donors and cancer patients (dated by TCRdb to 2019 to 2021). Library preparation was by the immunoSEQ multiplex PCR assay. TCRdb stores this immuneACCESS table with in-frame sequences only. Part of the clones is absent; in the studies checked, under half of the shortfall reflects unresolved V genes, and no reason is known for the rest. The sample profile shows some 150,000 clones; 94% of them were found once. The ten largest clones take up about 12% of the sample. Sequencing used blood. These receptor sequences come from a man aged 35 to 55 in good health.

The gene calls are TRBV6-5 and TRBJ1-2; D is undetermined. Germline CDR1 is MNHEY and CDR2 is SVGAGI. Trimming took off 0 bases at V and 6 bases at J, with 8 bases between the two ends. CDR3 length: 13 residues. CDR3: CASSYSGRDGYTF. The DNA of the CDR3 is TGTGCCAGCAGTTACTCGGGGAGGGATGGCTACACCTTC.

With respect to this clone: At one end the junction does not follow the germline gene, possibly because of a read error. The V and J genes are TRBV18 and TRBJ1-1; a weak D match, TRBD1 (6 bases). The V gene's germline CDR1 is KGHSH and CDR2 LQKENI. The CDR3 contains 13 residues. As DNA, the CDR3 is TGTGCCAGCTCTCCACGGACAGTCACTGAAGCTTTCTTT. Translated: CASSPRTVTEAFF.

The gene calls are TRBV30 and TRBJ1-3; TRBD1 might be the D (5 bases). The CDR3 contains 11 residues. CDR1 is GTSNPN, CDR2 SVGIG, per germline (reference sequence). The V and J ends lost 5 bases and 4 bases respectively, with 6 bases between them. CDR3 loop: CAWGTGNTIYF. The CDR3 DNA is TGTGCCTGGGGGACCGGAAACACCATATATTTT. The whole variable domain, filled in from reference TRBV30 and TRBJ1-3, reads SQTIHQWPATLVQPVGSPLSLECTVEGTSNPNLYWYRQAAGRGLQLLFYSVGIGQISSEVPQNLSASRPQDRQFILSSKKLLLSDSGFYLCAWGTGNTIYFGEGSWLTVV.

This clone was counted once. The V and J genes are TRBV28 and TRBJ2-7; 7 nucleotides agree with TRBD2. V was pared by 4 bases and J by 2 bases, with 17 bases of the junction left unmatched. The CDR3 is made up of 18 amino acids. Germline CDR1 MDHEN, CDR2 SYDVKM. The CDR3: CASSSLAEGSGRAYEQYF. The CDR3 DNA is TGTGCCAGCAGTTCCCTAGCGGAGGGGAGTGGGAGGGCCTACGAGCAGTACTTC.

V usage is TRBV24-1 and J usage is TRBJ1-3; the match to TRBD1 covers 10 bases. Unmatched junction bases numbered 8, after V lost 3 bases and J lost 4 bases. The germline gives CDR1 KGHDR, CDR2 SFDVKD. The CDR3 consists of 17 residues. The CDR3 reads CATSDKPTTGGGNTIYF. The CDR3 DNA reads TGTGCCACCAGTGATAAACCAACGACAGGGGGCGGAAACACCATATATTTT.

V gene TRBV27 combines with J gene TRBJ2-7; 8 bases line up with TRBD2. Germline V gene sequence: CDR1 MNHEY, CDR2 SMNVEV (reference sequence). V gave up 7 bases and J gave up 2 bases; unmatched junction bases: 7. The CDR3 runs 14 residues. Written as DNA, the CDR3 is TGTGCCAGCACCCCAGCGGGGGTCCCCTACGAGCAGTACTTC. Amino acids: CASTPAGVPYEQYF.

Only one count was recorded for this clone. A junction boundary mismatches the germline segment, possibly from a read error. This sequence joins TRBV12-3 or TRBV12-4 and TRBJ1-6; TRBD1 is a possible D gene (5 bases). The CDR3 extends over 12 amino acids. The chain's CDR3 is CASSLSPGTICF. CDR3 coding DNA: TGTGCCAGCAGTTTATCGCCCGGGACTATCTGTTTT.

This chain links TRBV6-4 with TRBJ2-3; D gene uncertain. Germline V gene sequence: CDR1 MRHNA, CDR2 SNTAGT. CDR3 length equals 12 residues. The V and J ends lost 2 bases and 1 base respectively, with 1 base between them. CDR3 sequence reads: CASSDGTDTQYF. The CDR3 DNA reads TGTGCCAGCAGTGACGGCACAGATACGCAGTATTTT.

This chain joins TRBV4-3 and TRBJ1-2; D remains ambiguous. The V gene's germline CDR1 is LGHNA and CDR2 YSLEER. CDR3 length: 16 residues. V was clipped by 4 bases and J by 3 bases, with 18 bases between them. CDR3 coding DNA: TGCGCCAGCAGCCGGAACCTACGACCTGTACACTATGGCTACACCTTC. Its translation is CASSRNLRPVHYGYTF.

The rearrangement uses TRBV7-3 and TRBJ2-2; 7 positions agree with TRBD1. The trim removed 6 bases at V and 7 bases at J, leaving 2 bases unmatched. The V gene's germline CDR1 is SGHTA and CDR2 FQGTGA. The CDR3 has 12 amino acids. CDR3 in DNA: TGTGCCAGCAGTACAGGGGTCGGGGAGCTGTTTTTT. It translates to CASSTGVGELFF.

This clone showed up just once. This sequence joins TRBV5-1 and TRBJ1-1; no clear D. V was clipped by 1 base and J by 5 bases, with 9 bases between them. Germline V lookup: CDR1 SGHRS, CDR2 YFSETQ. This CDR3 has 13 amino acids. For the CDR3, the DNA is TGCGCCAGCAGCTTGACGCCCCGGACTGAAGCTTTCTTT. Amino acid sequence: CASSLTPRTEAFF.

This clone was counted a single time. Mismatch with germline at one junction end may stem from a read error. The chain combines TRBV5-1 with TRBJ1-2; D uncertain. Per germline, CDR1 SGHRS and CDR2 YFSETQ. This CDR3 has 12 residues. The DNA for the CDR3 is TGCGCCAGCAGCTTGGTCAGTTCGATCACGCATTTC. Amino acids: CASSLVSSITHF.

V gene TRBV4-1 combines with J gene TRBJ2-7; TRBD1 aligns across 7 bases. CDR1 and CDR2 from the germline V gene are MGHRA and YSYEKL. V gave up 3 bases and J gave up 5 bases; unmatched junction bases: 4. This CDR3 region has 13 residues. CDR3 coding DNA: TGCGCCAGCAGCCAGTCAGGGGGAGACGAGCAGTACTTC. Its protein is CASSQSGGDEQYF.

The rearrangement links TRBV10-1 to TRBJ2-5; 9 bases line up with TRBD1. The V gene end was trimmed by 2 bases and the J gene end by 3 bases; junction bases not matched to a gene: 7. The CDR3 contains 16 residues. From germline, CDR1 is WNHNN and CDR2 SYGVQD (reference sequence). CDR3: CASSELSGQGKETQYF. CDR3 sequence (DNA): TGCGCCAGCAGTGAGCTCTCTGGACAGGGGAAAGAGACCCAGTACTTC.

The gene calls are TRBV27 and TRBJ2-3, with TRBD2 matching over 7 bases. V lost 8 bases, J lost 2 bases, and 13 bases stayed unmatched. CDR3 length equals 16 residues. CDR1 MNHEY and CDR2 SMNVEV come from the germline V gene (reference sequence). The CDR3 loop reads CASGDHNGRATDTQYF. The CDR3 nucleotides are TGTGCCAGCGGAGACCACAATGGGAGGGCCACAGATACGCAGTATTTT.

This chain connects TRBV27 to TRBJ2-7, with 12 bases matching TRBD2. V lost 4 bases, J lost 4 bases, and 8 bases stayed unmatched. Per the germline V gene, CDR1 is MNHEY and CDR2 is SMNVEV (reference sequence). This CDR3 region has 16 residues. For the CDR3, the DNA is TGTGCCAGCAGTTCCCCCTGGACTAGCGGGACTTACGAGCAGTACTTC. This sequence encodes CASSSPWTSGTYEQYF.

The chain employs TRBV15 and TRBJ2-7, with D perhaps matching TRBD2 (7 bases). V was trimmed by 6 bases and J by 6 bases, leaving 12 bases between them. The germline CDR1 and CDR2 sequences are LNHNV and YYDKDF (reference sequence). This CDR3 spans 12 amino acids. The CDR3 DNA follows: TGTGCCACCAGAGGGGGGGAATGCGAGCAGTACTTC. Its translation: CATRGGECEQYF.